The 18 T cell receptor beta chains given below trace back to one sample, sequenced in a study of T cells after yellow fever vaccination. TCRdb itself ran the 5' RACE reads through MiXCR, one entry per CDR3 protein. The data hold some 300,000 distinct CDR3 sequences, with around 8.6% observed a single time. The sequences come from CD4+ T cells sorted from PBMCs, collected 5 days after the yellow fever booster vaccination. Source of these receptors: a man between 18 and 29 years old who received the YFV17D yellow fever vaccine.

This clonotype was observed at least ten times. The V call is TRBV6-5, the J call TRBJ2-7; TRBD2 aligns across 7 bases. Germline CDR1 MNHEY, CDR2 SVGAGI. Germline trimming cut 0 bases from V and 4 bases from J; bases unmatched to any gene: 0. CDR3 size: 13 residues. The CDR3 DNA reads TGTGCCAGCAGTTACTCGCGGGGGTACGAGCAGTACGTC. The encoded protein is CASSYSRGYEQYV.

This clonotype was seen only a few times. V is TRBV5-1 and J is TRBJ1-5; tentative D call: TRBD1 (5 bases). The CDR3 runs to 13 residues. With 0 bases removed from V and 7 bases from J, the gap between germline ends came to 8 bases. Germline V gives CDR1 SGHRS, CDR2 YFSETQ. The CDR3 is CASSLGDGQPQHF. CDR3 bases: TGCGCCAGCAGCTTGGGGGACGGACAGCCCCAGCATTTT.

In this sample, this clonotype turned up many times. The chain joins TRBV27 to TRBJ1-2; a possible D gene is TRBD1 (5 bases). Germline assignment: CDR1 MNHEY and CDR2 SMNVEV (reference sequence). This CDR3 has 13 residues. V was trimmed by 5 bases and J by 3 bases, leaving 10 bases between them. Here the CDR3 DNA reads TGTGCCAGCAGTCGGGACGGTGACTATGGCTACACCTTC. Encoded protein: CASSRDGDYGYTF.

A remark on this clonotype: One base away lies a much larger clone, so this may be a sequencing read error. V and J are TRBV27 and TRBJ2-2; TRBD1 matches at 8 bases. This CDR3 has 15 residues. From germline, CDR1 is MNHEY and CDR2 SMNVEV (reference sequence). This CDR3 is CASRSTGGGTGEVFF. CDR3 nucleotide sequence: TGTGCCAGCAGGAGTACAGGGGGTGGAACCGGGGAGGTGTTTTTT.

This rearrangement joins TRBV5-6 to TRBJ2-5; 7 bases map to TRBD2. CDR3 length: 15 amino acids. Germline V gene lookup returns CDR1 SGHDT and CDR2 YYEEEE. The V segment lost 4 bases and the J segment 3 bases; nucleotides outside the gene matches: 9. DNA of the CDR3: TGTGCCAGCAGCCCTATTCGGGACTACAAAGAGACCCAGTACTTC. It codes for CASSPIRDYKETQYF.

This clonotype was detected many times. This sequence joins TRBV20-1 and TRBJ2-3, with 8 bases identical to TRBD2. After removal of 5 bases from V and 1 base from J, the junction contained 5 bases not matched to a gene. There are 14 residues in the CDR3. Looked up from germline, CDR1 is DFQATT and CDR2 is SNEGSKA (reference sequence). The CDR3 is CSADGAGGTDTQYF. The DNA of the CDR3 is TGCAGTGCTGACGGAGCGGGGGGCACAGATACGCAGTATTTT.

This clonotype was seen a handful of times. The chain couples TRBV5-1 to TRBJ1-1; possibly TRBD1 for D (6 bases). The CDR3 runs 14 residues. V was trimmed by 6 bases and J by 1 base, leaving 13 bases between them. From germline, CDR1 is SGHRS and CDR2 YFSETQ. The CDR3 is CASTRGRGNTEAFF. CDR3 DNA: TGCGCCAGCACTCGCGGCAGGGGGAACACTGAAGCTTTCTTT.

The chain employs TRBV6-1 and TRBJ2-1; no reliable D call. Trimming took 3 bases from V and 0 from J, leaving 9 bases between them. From germline, CDR1 is MNHNS and CDR2 SASEGT. The CDR3 length is 15 residues. The CDR3 DNA reads as TGTGCCAGCAGTGATTCCCGGAGCTCCTACAATGAGCAGTTCTTC. It translates to CASSDSRSSYNEQFF.

The chain has TRBV10-3 and TRBJ2-5, with 9 bases matching TRBD1. V lost 6 bases, J lost 5 bases, and 10 bases stayed unmatched. Germline V lookup: CDR1 ENHRY, CDR2 SYGVKD. This CDR3 region has 15 residues. CDR3 bases: TGTGCCATCAGCCCTCCGGGACAGGGCGGTGAGACCCAGTACTTC. Protein product: CAISPPGQGGETQYF.

This sequence joins TRBV6-2 or TRBV6-3 and TRBJ2-6; no definite D call. Deletions cut 4 bases from V and 1 base from J, with 8 bases between. The V gene's germline CDR1 is MNHEY and CDR2 SVGEGT. The length of the CDR3 is 15 residues. The CDR3 sequence: CASSFDFSGANVLTF. CDR3 bases: TGTGCCAGCAGTTTCGATTTTTCTGGGGCCAACGTCCTGACTTTC.

The V call is TRBV5-6, the J call TRBJ1-2; tentatively, D is TRBD1 (5 bases). V was shortened by 1 base and J by 14 bases, with 12 bases between the two germline ends. Germline CDR1 and CDR2: SGHDT and YYEEEE. The CDR3 runs to 11 residues. In nucleotides, the CDR3 is TGTGCCAGCAGCTTGTTCCAGGGAATTACCTTC. It is translated as CASSLFQGITF.

This clonotype was found once. The V and J genes are TRBV19 and TRBJ1-2; D call uncertain. Germline assignment: CDR1 LNHDA and CDR2 SQIVND (reference sequence). The CDR3 spans 15 residues. The V gene lost 5 bases and the J gene lost 7 bases, with 20 bases spanning the gap. In DNA form, the CDR3 reads TGTGCCAGTAGTTACCCCTCGGGAACTCGGGGTGGCTACACCTTC. It yields the protein CASSYPSGTRGGYTF.

This clonotype was picked up a small number of times. The rearrangement links TRBV7-2 to TRBJ2-7; 9 positions match TRBD1. CDR1 and CDR2 from the germline V gene are SGHTA and FQGNSA. CDR3 length equals 15 residues. J lost 7 bases, V lost 4 bases, and 11 bases had no gene match. In nucleotides, the CDR3 is TGTGCCAGCAGCTCAGCTTGGGACAGGGTATCTGAGCAGTACTTC. It codes for CASSSAWDRVSEQYF.

This clonotype was observed a handful of times. The V and J genes are TRBV12-3 or TRBV12-4 and TRBJ2-3; 12 bases are shared with TRBD1. The CDR3 loop spans 14 amino acids. V lost 5 bases and J lost 8; bases outside the gene matches: 5. The CDR3 DNA reads as TGTGCCAGCAGTCAGGGACAGGGGGCGGGTACGCAGTATTTT. Its protein is CASSQGQGAGTQYF.

The chain combines TRBV11-2 with TRBJ2-3; D gene uncertain. Germline loops: CDR1 SGHAT, CDR2 FQNNGV. V was shortened by 2 bases and J by 6 bases, with 12 bases between the two germline ends. The CDR3 extends over 14 amino acids. This chain's CDR3 is CASSLLVGRDTQYF. The DNA of the CDR3 is TGTGCCAGCAGCTTACTTGTGGGCCGGGATACGCAGTATTTT.

This clonotype was seen more than once but under ten times. The genes are TRBV18 and TRBJ2-1; TRBD2 matches 7 bases. Germline CDR1 reads KGHSH; CDR2 reads LQKENI. CDR3 size: 14 residues. The junction had 5 bases not matched to a gene; V was cut back by 3 bases and J by 6 bases. This CDR3 reads CASSPGGGPNEQFF. CDR3 sequence (DNA): TGTGCCAGCTCACCCGGCGGGGGACCCAATGAGCAGTTCTTC.

This clonotype has a handful of counts. The V gene is TRBV20-1, the J gene TRBJ1-4, with TRBD1 matching over 8 bases. The V segment lost 4 bases and the J segment 10 bases; nucleotides outside the gene matches: 11. In germline, CDR1 is DFQATT, CDR2 SNEGSKA (reference sequence). CDR3 length equals 14 residues. The chain's CDR3 is CSAKRDRFYGKLFF. CDR3 in DNA: TGCAGTGCTAAGAGGGACAGGTTTTACGGAAAACTGTTTTTT.

This clonotype was picked up a small number of times. The gene calls are TRBV20-1 and TRBJ2-6, with D tentatively TRBD1 or TRBD2 (5 bases each). The CDR3 loop spans 15 amino acids. Germline V gene data show CDR1 as DFQATT and CDR2 as SNEGSKA (reference sequence). V lost 1 base and J 0 bases, leaving 7 bases between the germline ends. DNA of the CDR3: TGCAGTGCTAGAGGGGGGAACTCTGGGGCCAACGTCCTGACTTTC. Amino acids: CSARGGNSGANVLTF.